The source of this T cell receptor (beta chain) is a study of blood T cell repertoires in COVID-19. CDR3 size: 14 residues. Germline V gene data show CDR1 as GTSNPN and CDR2 as SVGIG (reference sequence). V lost 2 bases and J 0 bases, leaving 10 bases between the germline ends. Profiled with immunoSEQ multiplex PCR; TCRdb holds only in-frame clones, not every one. The sample lists over 140,000 clones, around 79% occurring once. Two negative PCRs, clearance, or symptom resolution had been documented for recovered Cohort 3 donors. The chain uses TRBV30 and TRBJ1-1; D ambiguous. Sequencing used PBMCs or T cells enriched from blood (not recorded which). The sequence was obtained from a woman aged 45-59 years who had recovered from COVID-19. The chain's CDR3 is CAWSKTDMNTEAFF. The CDR3 DNA follows: TGTGCCTGGAGTAAGACCGACATGAACACTGAAGCTTTCTTT.